This T cell receptor (beta chain) was sequenced during a study of naive and memory T cell subsets. An equimolar mix of two oligonucleotides served as the beta constant-region primer for TRBC1 and TRBC2. Nested alpha and beta constant-region primers with the SP2 primer drove four PCR rounds on ligated cDNA. TCRdb reprocessed the UMI-ligation and nested PCR reads with MiXCR, giving one entry per CDR3 protein. The profile shows over 65,000 distinct CDR3 sequences, roughly 9.2% of them singletons. This clonotype has only a few counts. This CDR3 has 16 amino acids. Deletions cut 5 bases from V and 0 bases from J, with 11 bases between. Germline values: CDR1 MGHRA, CDR2 YSYEKL.

This TCR was sampled from a human donor in good health. Sequencing was carried out using naive CD8+ T cells from blood. This chain joins TRBV4-1 and TRBJ1-6; tentatively, D is TRBD1 (6 bases). The CDR3: CASSGTMSSYNSPLHF. CDR3 nucleotide sequence: TGCGCCAGCAGCGGGACAATGAGCTCCTATAATTCACCCCTCCACTTT.